This passage covers 10 T cell receptor beta chains from one sample sequenced in a study of T cells in pancreatic ductal adenocarcinoma. The selected patients with pancreatic ductal adenocarcinoma had surgery but no neoadjuvant therapy. The protocol was immunoSEQ multiplex PCR, while the TCRdb copy is restricted to in-frame clones and leaves out a portion. The sample carries around 100,000 clones, about 95% recorded once. The sequencing sample was made of PBMCs. The receptors were sampled from a human donor with pancreatic ductal adenocarcinoma.

V and J are TRBV27 and TRBJ2-7; maybe TRBD1 (6 bases). Trimming removed 2 bases from V and 1 base from J, with 6 bases in between. The CDR3 loop spans 13 amino acids. Per germline, CDR1 MNHEY and CDR2 SMNVEV (reference sequence). The CDR3 loop is CASSLGTSYEQYF. DNA of the CDR3: TGTGCCAGCAGTTTAGGGACATCCTACGAGCAGTACTTC.

CDR3 nucleotide sequence: TGTGCCAGTAGCCCCGGGACTAGCGGGACAGAGGAGCAGTTCTTC. This gives the protein CASSPGTSGTEEQFF. The chain has TRBV19 and TRBJ2-1; 13 nucleotides agree with TRBD2. J was trimmed by 10 bases and V by 6 bases; bases with no gene match: 9. In germline, CDR1 is LNHDA, CDR2 SQIVND (reference sequence). The CDR3 has 15 amino acids.

V is TRBV5-5 and J is TRBJ2-7; D is perhaps TRBD1 (5 bases). This CDR3 is 20 amino acids long. The V and J ends lost 4 bases and 4 bases respectively, with 33 bases between them. The germline V gene has CDR1 SGHKS and CDR2 YYEKEE (reference sequence). CDR3: CASSLTGKKCRYLQSYEQYF. The DNA for the CDR3 is TGTGCCAGCAGCCTAACAGGTAAGAAATGTCGGTACCTTCAATCTTACGAGCAGTACTTC.

The genes are TRBV9 and TRBJ1-4, with D uncertain. Trimming took 1 base from V and 8 from J, leaving 12 bases between them. Germline CDR1 SGDLS, CDR2 YYNGEE. The CDR3 totals 14 residues. CDR3 sequence (DNA): TGTGCCAGCAGCGTACGGGGAGCGGGGGAAAAACTGTTTTTT. Residues: CASSVRGAGEKLFF.

This clone has only a few counts. The same CDR3 also results from other DNA sequences found in this sample. The chain's CDR3 is CASRTGGDQPQHF. CDR3 nucleotide sequence: TGTGCCAGCCGAACAGGGGGCGATCAGCCCCAGCATTTT. The rearrangement uses TRBV2 and TRBJ1-5; 9 nucleotides line up with TRBD1. CDR3 length equals 13 residues. The germline V gene has CDR1 SNHLY and CDR2 FYNNEI. With V trimmed by 8 bases and J by 5 bases, 4 bases remained unmatched.

The chain uses TRBV27 and TRBJ2-7; tentatively, D is TRBD1 (5 bases). From germline, CDR1 is MNHEY and CDR2 SMNVEV (reference sequence). The CDR3 is 15 residues long. Trimming shortened V by 6 bases and J by 3 bases, and 18 bases separated the two germline ends. The CDR3 region has the DNA TGTGCCAGCAGGCGAATCCCCAGGGTTAGCTACGAGCAGTACTTC. Its protein product is CASRRIPRVSYEQYF.

This clone occurred once. The rearrangement uses TRBV21-1 and TRBJ1-2; the table names TRBD1, a call not compared with the DNA. TRBV21-1 is an annotated pseudogene. The CDR3 runs to 16 residues. The CDR3 nucleotides read TGTGCCAGCAGCAAAGAGGGGGCCTCAAGCAACTATGGCTACACCTTC. Amino acid sequence: CASSKEGASSNYGYTF.

The gene calls are TRBV6-5 and TRBJ2-1, with 13 positions matching TRBD2. With V trimmed by 4 bases and J by 12 bases, 6 bases remained unmatched. This CDR3 has 14 amino acids. Germline CDR1 MNHEY, CDR2 SVGAGI. CDR3 sequence reads: CASSSAGTSGMQFF. The CDR3 DNA is TGTGCCAGCAGTTCCGCCGGGACTAGCGGGATGCAGTTCTTC.

The chain combines TRBV5-1 with TRBJ1-2, with no clear D. Germline CDR1 reads SGHRS; CDR2 reads YFSETQ. The CDR3 sequence is 13 residues long. V was shortened by 0 bases and J by 5 bases, with 8 bases between the two germline ends. CDR3 residues: CASSLGQVYGYTF. The CDR3 DNA sequence: TGCGCCAGCAGCTTGGGGCAGGTTTATGGCTACACCTTC.

CDR3 amino acids: CASSYNRGGETQYF. CDR3 DNA sequence: TGTGCCAGCAGTTACAATCGCGGGGGGGAGACCCAGTACTTC. V and J are TRBV6-5 and TRBJ2-5; 8 bases align to TRBD2. The CDR3 totals 14 residues. CDR1 and CDR2 (germline): MNHEY, SVGAGI. Losses at the gene ends were 2 bases for V and 5 bases for J; bases not matched to a gene: 4.